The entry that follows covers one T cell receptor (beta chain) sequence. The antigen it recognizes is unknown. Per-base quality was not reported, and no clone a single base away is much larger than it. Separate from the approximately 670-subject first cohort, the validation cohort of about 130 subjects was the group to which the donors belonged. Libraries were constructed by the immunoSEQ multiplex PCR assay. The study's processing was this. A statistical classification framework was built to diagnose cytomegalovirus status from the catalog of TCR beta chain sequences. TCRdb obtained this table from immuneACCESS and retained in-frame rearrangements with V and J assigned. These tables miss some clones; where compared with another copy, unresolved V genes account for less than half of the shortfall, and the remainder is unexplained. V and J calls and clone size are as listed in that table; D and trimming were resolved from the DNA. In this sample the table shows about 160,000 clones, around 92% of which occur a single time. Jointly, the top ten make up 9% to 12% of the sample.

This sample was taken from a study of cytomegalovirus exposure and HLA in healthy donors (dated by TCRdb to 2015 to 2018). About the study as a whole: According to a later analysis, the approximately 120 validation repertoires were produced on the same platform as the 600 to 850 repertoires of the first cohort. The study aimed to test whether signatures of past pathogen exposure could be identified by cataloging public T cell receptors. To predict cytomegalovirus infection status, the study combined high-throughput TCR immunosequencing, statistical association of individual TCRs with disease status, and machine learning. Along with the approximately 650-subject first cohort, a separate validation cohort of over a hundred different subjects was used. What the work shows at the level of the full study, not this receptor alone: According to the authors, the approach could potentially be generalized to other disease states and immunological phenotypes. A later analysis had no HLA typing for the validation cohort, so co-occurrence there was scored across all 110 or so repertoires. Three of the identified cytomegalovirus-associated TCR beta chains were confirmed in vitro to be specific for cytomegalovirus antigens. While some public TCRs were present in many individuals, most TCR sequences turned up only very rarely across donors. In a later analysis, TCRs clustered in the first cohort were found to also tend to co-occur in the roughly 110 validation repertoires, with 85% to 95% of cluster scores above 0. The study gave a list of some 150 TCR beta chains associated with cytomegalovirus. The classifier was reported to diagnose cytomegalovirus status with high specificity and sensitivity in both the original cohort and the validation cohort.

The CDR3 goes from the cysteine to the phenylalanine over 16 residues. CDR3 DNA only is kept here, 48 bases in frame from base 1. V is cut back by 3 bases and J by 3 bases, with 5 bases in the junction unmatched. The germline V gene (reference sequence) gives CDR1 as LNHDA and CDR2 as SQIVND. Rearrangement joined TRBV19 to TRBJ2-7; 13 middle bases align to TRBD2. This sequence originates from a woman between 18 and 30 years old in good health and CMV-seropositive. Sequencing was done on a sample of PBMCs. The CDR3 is CASSIQRTSGSYEQYF. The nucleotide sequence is TGTGCCAGTAGTATCCAAAGGACTAGCGGGAGCTACGAGCAGTACTTC.